These T cell receptor beta chains were read from a single sample in a study of T cells expressing NK-cell markers. TCRdb reworked the 5' RACE reads into one entry per CDR3 protein, no DNA. Recorded for this sample: 440,000 or so distinct CDR3 sequences. Source material: blood T cells: a sorted CD56 or NKG2C T cell subset, CD4+ or CD8+ T cells, or bulk PBMC T cells (not recorded which). The receptors originated from a woman between 18 and 69 years old in good health. Each CDR3 is given with its conserved first and last residue.

len: 15; v_gene: TRBV3-1; j_gene: TRBJ1-2; CDR3aa: CASSQGGRANYGYTF
len: 15; v_gene: TRBV20-1; j_gene: TRBJ2-1; CDR3aa: CSAREREGLYNEQFF
len: 14; v_gene: TRBV4-2; j_gene: TRBJ1-1; CDR3aa: CASSQGVWGTEAFF
len: 20; v_gene: TRBV5-1; j_gene: TRBJ2-5; CDR3aa: CASSLDLIRTSGGARETQYF
len: 12; v_gene: TRBV20-1; j_gene: TRBJ2-5; CDR3aa: CSARDLGGGQYF
len: 16; v_gene: TRBV9; j_gene: TRBJ2-7; CDR3aa: CASSAARGGLSYEQYF
len: 15; v_gene: TRBV5-6; j_gene: TRBJ2-2; CDR3aa: CASSLYSPETGELFF
len: 15; v_gene: TRBV9; j_gene: TRBJ1-6; CDR3aa: CASSVAGTINSPLHF
len: 18; v_gene: TRBV20-1; j_gene: TRBJ2-2; CDR3aa: CSAPKASGRAYITGELFF
len: 13; v_gene: TRBV12-3/TRBV12-4; j_gene: TRBJ2-1; CDR3aa: CASIMGGLDEQFF
len: 14; v_gene: TRBV4-3; j_gene: TRBJ2-1; CDR3aa: CASSPGSIRGEQFF
len: 14; v_gene: TRBV19; j_gene: TRBJ1-5; CDR3aa: CASSRGRSNQPQHF
len: 16; v_gene: TRBV12-3/TRBV12-4; j_gene: TRBJ2-1; CDR3aa: CASSSFGIAAYNEQFF
len: 16; v_gene: TRBV20-1; j_gene: TRBJ1-3; CDR3aa: CSASLRDAGPGNTIYF
len: 15; v_gene: TRBV19; j_gene: TRBJ1-4; CDR3aa: CASTLRSATNEKLFF
len: 14; v_gene: TRBV11-2; j_gene: TRBJ2-1; CDR3aa: CASSLEGVGDEQFF
len: 14; v_gene: TRBV12-3/TRBV12-4; j_gene: TRBJ1-5; CDR3aa: CASSNTTYDQPQHF
len: 14; v_gene: TRBV4-2; j_gene: TRBJ2-7; CDR3aa: CASSSREALGEQYF
len: 20; v_gene: TRBV27; j_gene: TRBJ2-1; CDR3aa: CASSPTPGLAGQLSYNEQFF
len: 15; v_gene: TRBV12-3/TRBV12-4; j_gene: TRBJ1-1; CDR3aa: CASSPTMAGNTEAFF
len: 15; v_gene: TRBV5-1; j_gene: TRBJ1-1; CDR3aa: CASSLVGLMNTEAFF
len: 15; v_gene: TRBV2; j_gene: TRBJ2-3; CDR3aa: CASSEAAGGQATQYF
len: 12; v_gene: TRBV29-1; j_gene: TRBJ1-4; CDR3aa: CSIQGGDEKLFF
len: 20; v_gene: TRBV11-2; j_gene: TRBJ2-2; CDR3aa: CASSFTPRLAGGPVTGELFF